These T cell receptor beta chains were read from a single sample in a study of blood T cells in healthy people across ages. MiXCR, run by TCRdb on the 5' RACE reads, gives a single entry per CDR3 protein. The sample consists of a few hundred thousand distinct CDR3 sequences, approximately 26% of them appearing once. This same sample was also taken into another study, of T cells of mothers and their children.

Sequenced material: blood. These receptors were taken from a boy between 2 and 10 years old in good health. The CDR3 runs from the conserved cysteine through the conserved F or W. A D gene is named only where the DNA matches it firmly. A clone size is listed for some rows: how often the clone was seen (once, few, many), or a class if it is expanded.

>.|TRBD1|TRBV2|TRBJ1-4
CASSTGVTNEKLSF
TGTGCCAGCAGCACAGGGGTAACTAATGAAAAACTGTCTTTT
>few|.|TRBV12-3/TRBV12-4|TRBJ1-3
CASTPGTTGNTIYF
TGTGCCAGCACTCCCGGGACAACTGGAAACACCATATATTTT
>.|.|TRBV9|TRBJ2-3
CASSPDQTSTDTQYF
TGTGCCAGCAGCCCAGACCAAACTAGCACAGATACGCAGTATTTT
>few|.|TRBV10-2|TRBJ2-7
CASSRQGLSSYEQYF
TGCGCCAGCTCGAGGCAGGGTTTAAGCTCCTACGAGCAGTACTTC
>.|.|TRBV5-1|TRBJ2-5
CASSLSRPQETQYF
TGCGCCAGCAGCTTGAGCAGGCCCCAAGAGACCCAGTACTTC
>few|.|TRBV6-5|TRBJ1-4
CASRPGQRNEKLFF
TGTGCCAGCAGGCCCGGACAGAGGAATGAAAAACTGTTTTTT
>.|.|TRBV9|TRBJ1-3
CASSSHSYPGNTIYF
TGTGCCAGCAGCTCTCACAGCTACCCTGGAAACACCATATATTTT
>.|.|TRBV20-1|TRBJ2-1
CSANSWGSREYRNEQFF
TGCAGTGCTAACTCCTGGGGCTCCCGGGAATATCGGAATGAGCAGTTCTTC
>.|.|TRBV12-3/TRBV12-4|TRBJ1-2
CASSLAEGRRGYTF
TGTGCCAGCAGTTTGGCGGAAGGGAGGCGAGGCTACACCTTC
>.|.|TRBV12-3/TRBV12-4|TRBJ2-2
CASREQGTGELFF
TGTGCCAGCAGGGAACAGGGAACCGGGGAGCTGTTTTTT
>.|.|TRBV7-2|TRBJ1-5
CASSLQGYQPQHF
TGTGCCAGCAGCTTACAGGGGTATCAGCCCCAGCATTTT
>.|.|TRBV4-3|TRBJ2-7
CASSQDRGPGGQYF
TGCGCCAGCAGCCAAGACAGGGGACCTGGAGGGCAGTACTTC
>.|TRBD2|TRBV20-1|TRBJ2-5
CSARIPGGLGETQYF
TGCAGTGCTAGAATTCCGGGGGGGCTTGGCGAGACCCAGTACTTC
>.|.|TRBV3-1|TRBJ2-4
CASSQAGRSKNIQYF
TGTGCCAGCAGCCAAGCGGGACGCTCCAAAAACATTCAGTACTTC
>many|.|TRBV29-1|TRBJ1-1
CSVRVNTEAFF
TGCAGCGTTAGGGTGAACACTGAAGCTTTCTTT
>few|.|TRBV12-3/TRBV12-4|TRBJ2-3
CASTEFRGTDTQYF
TGTGCCAGCACTGAATTCAGGGGCACAGATACGCAGTATTTT
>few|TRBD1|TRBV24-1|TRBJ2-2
CATSDPTGGNTGELFF
TGTGCCACCAGTGATCCGACAGGGGGAAACACCGGGGAGCTGTTTTTT
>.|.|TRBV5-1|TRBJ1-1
CASSFGVRRTLDSPEAFF
TGCGCCAGCAGCTTTGGGGTCCGTCGGACCCTCGATTCTCCTGAAGCTTTCTTT
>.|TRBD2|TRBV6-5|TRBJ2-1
CASSIRGGNDEQFF
TGTGCCAGCAGCATCCGGGGGGGTAATGATGAGCAGTTCTTC
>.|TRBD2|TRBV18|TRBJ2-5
CASSPPTSGVQETQYF
TGTGCCAGCTCACCCCCGACTAGCGGGGTCCAAGAGACCCAGTACTTC
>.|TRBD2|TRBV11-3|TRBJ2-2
CASSLLAGGPTGELFF
TGTGCCAGCAGTCTTCTAGCGGGAGGGCCCACCGGGGAGCTGTTTTTT
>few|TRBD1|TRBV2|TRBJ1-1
CASSEFGQGTEAFF
TGTGCCAGCAGTGAGTTCGGACAGGGAACTGAAGCTTTCTTT
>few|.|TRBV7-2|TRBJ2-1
CASSITTVEQFF
TGTGCCAGCAGTATTACTACCGTTGAGCAGTTCTTC
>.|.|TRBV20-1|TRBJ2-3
CSARRKWRDTQYF
TGCAGTGCTAGAAGGAAGTGGAGAGATACGCAGTATTTT
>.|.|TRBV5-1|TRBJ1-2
CASSLGAGTYGYTF
TGCGCCAGCAGCTTGGGCGCAGGAACCTATGGCTACACCTTC
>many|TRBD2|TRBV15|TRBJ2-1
CATSRELAGGLGEQFF
TGTGCCACCAGCAGGGAACTAGCGGGAGGCTTGGGTGAGCAGTTCTTC
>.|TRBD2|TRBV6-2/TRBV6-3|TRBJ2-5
CASSFGTSGAIQETQYF
TGTGCCAGCAGTTTCGGGACTAGCGGAGCGATCCAAGAGACCCAGTACTTC
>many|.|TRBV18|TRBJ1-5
CASSPDRNQPQHF
TGTGCCAGCTCACCGGACCGCAATCAGCCCCAGCATTTT
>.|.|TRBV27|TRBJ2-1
CASSVTAVAYNEQFF
TGTGCCAGCAGTGTTACAGCGGTGGCATACAATGAGCAGTTCTTC
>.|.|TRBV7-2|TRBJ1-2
CASSLSRTEDGYTF
TGTGCCAGCAGCTTATCCCGGACGGAAGATGGCTACACCTTC
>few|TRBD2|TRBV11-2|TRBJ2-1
CASSLAPAGDYEQFF
TGTGCCAGCAGCTTAGCCCCAGCGGGAGATTATGAGCAGTTCTTC
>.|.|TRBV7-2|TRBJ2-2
CASSSTSTAGELFF
TGTGCCAGCAGCTCGACTAGTACAGCCGGGGAGCTGTTTTTT
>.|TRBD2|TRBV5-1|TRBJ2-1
CASSLRTSLDEQFF
TGCGCCAGCAGCCTGAGGACTAGTTTGGATGAGCAGTTCTTC
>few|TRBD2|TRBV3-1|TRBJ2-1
CASSRLAGVTYNEQFF
TGTGCCAGCAGCCGATTAGCGGGAGTAACCTACAATGAGCAGTTCTTC
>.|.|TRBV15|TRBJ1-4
CATSRAWQFEKLFF
TGTGCCACCAGCAGAGCGTGGCAGTTTGAAAAACTGTTTTTT
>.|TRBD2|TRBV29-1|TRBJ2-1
CSAFGIAGVLDNEQFF
TGCAGCGCTTTTGGGATAGCGGGAGTGCTTGACAATGAGCAGTTCTTC
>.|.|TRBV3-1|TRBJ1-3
CASSQDLVGPGNTIYF
TGTGCCAGCAGCCAAGATCTGGTGGGTCCTGGAAACACCATATATTTT
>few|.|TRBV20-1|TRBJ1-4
CSARDVGDVNEKLFF
TGCAGTGCTAGAGATGTGGGAGACGTTAATGAAAAACTGTTTTTT
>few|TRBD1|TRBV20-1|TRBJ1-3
CSATRGRNTIYF
TGCAGTGCTACCAGGGGGCGAAACACCATATATTTT
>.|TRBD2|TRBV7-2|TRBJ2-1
CASSLGGDYYNEQFF
TGTGCCAGCAGCTTAGGTGGGGACTACTACAATGAGCAGTTCTTC
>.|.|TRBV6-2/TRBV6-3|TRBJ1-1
CASNPPGSGLNTEAFF
TGTGCCAGCAATCCCCCTGGGTCGGGATTGAACACTGAAGCTTTCTTT
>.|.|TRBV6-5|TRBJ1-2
CASSYLGRNHISYGYTF
TGTGCCAGCAGTTATCTGGGCCGAAACCATATCAGCTATGGCTACACCTTC
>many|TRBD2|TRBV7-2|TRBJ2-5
CASSSPPGGRTQETQYF
TGTGCCAGCAGCTCTCCCCCGGGCGGGAGGACGCAAGAGACCCAGTACTTC
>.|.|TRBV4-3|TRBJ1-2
CASSHPQGGAGGYTF
TGCGCCAGCAGCCACCCACAGGGAGGGGCAGGTGGCTACACCTTC
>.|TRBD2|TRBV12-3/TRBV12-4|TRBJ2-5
CASSILAGPQETQYF
TGTGCCAGCAGTATACTAGCGGGGCCCCAAGAGACCCAGTACTTC
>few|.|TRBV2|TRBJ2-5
CASSEDRAETQYF
TGTGCCAGCAGTGAAGACAGGGCAGAGACCCAGTACTTC
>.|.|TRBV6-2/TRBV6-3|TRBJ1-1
CASSYTGEAFF
TGTGCCAGCAGTTACACAGGTGAAGCTTTCTTT
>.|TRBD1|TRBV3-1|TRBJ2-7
CASSRGQVSSYEQYF
TGTGCCAGCAGCCGAGGACAGGTTAGCTCCTACGAGCAGTACTTC
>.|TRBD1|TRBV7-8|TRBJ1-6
CASSLNSGQEILGDSPLHF
TGTGCCAGCAGCTTAAATTCCGGACAGGAAATCCTAGGGGATTCACCCCTCCACTTT
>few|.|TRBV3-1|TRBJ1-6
CASSQDLLSSYNSPLHF
TGTGCCAGCAGCCAAGATCTACTCAGCTCCTATAATTCACCCCTCCACTTT
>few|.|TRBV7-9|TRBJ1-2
CASSLVREYGYTF
TGTGCCAGCAGCTTAGTCAGGGAATATGGCTACACCTTC
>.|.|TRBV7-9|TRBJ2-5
CASSFEGPQTQYF
TGTGCCAGCAGCTTTGAGGGGCCGCAGACCCAGTACTTC
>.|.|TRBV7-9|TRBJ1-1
CASSQQANTEAFF
TGTGCCAGCAGCCAACAAGCAAACACTGAAGCTTTCTTT
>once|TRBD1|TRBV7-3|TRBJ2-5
CASSSRQGAKTQYF
TGTGCCAGCAGCTCACGACAGGGGGCTAAGACCCAGTACTTC
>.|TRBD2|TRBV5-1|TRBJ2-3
CASSPLAGSFSDTQYF
TGCGCCAGCAGCCCTTTAGCGGGATCCTTTTCAGATACGCAGTATTTT
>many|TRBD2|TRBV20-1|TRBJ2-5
CSARDRLAGWETQYF
TGCAGTGCTAGAGATAGACTAGCTGGGTGGGAGACCCAGTACTTC
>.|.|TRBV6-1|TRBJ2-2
CASSEAGGIGTGELFF
TGTGCCAGCAGTGAAGCTGGCGGGATAGGCACCGGGGAGCTGTTTTTT
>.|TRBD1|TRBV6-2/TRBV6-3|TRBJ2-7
CASSQPSGTGSIDEQYF
TGTGCCAGCAGTCAACCGTCCGGGACAGGGTCTATCGACGAGCAGTACTTC